This is a list of T cell receptor beta chains from one sample in a study of T cell responses to AZD1222 COVID-19 vaccine. TCRdb's table, derived via immunoSEQ multiplex PCR, lists solely in-frame clones and lacks some. There are around 200,000 clones in the sample; roughly 94% occur only once, and around 1.6% lies in the top ten. This sample comprised peripheral blood, obtained 28 days after the second AZD1222 dose. The source of these receptors is an adult who received the AZD1222 COVID-19 vaccine. CDR3s leave out the opening cysteine and the closing phenylalanine or tryptophan.

j_call,cdr3_length,v_call,cdr3_aa
TRBJ1-1,13,TRBV18,ASSPGQGGNTEAF
TRBJ2-7,12,TRBV6-5,ASSRPGQGYEQY
TRBJ1-2,10,TRBV21-1,ASSGIRYGYT
TRBJ1-5,12,TRBV18,ASSPGGDDQPQH
TRBJ1-3,12,TRBV6-5,ASSPTPSGNTIY
TRBJ2-5,12,TRBV18,ASSPNAGFETQY
TRBJ2-2,13,TRBV2,ASSADRLNTGELF
TRBJ1-4,13,TRBV11-2,ASSVRGLGSEKLF
TRBJ2-1,13,TRBV19,ASSIFIGNYNEQF
TRBJ2-1,13,TRBV3-1/TRBV3-2,ASSQGSSSYNEQF
TRBJ1-2,11,TRBV18,ASSINANYGYT
TRBJ2-7,14,TRBV5-4,ASSLDFSGGQNEQY
TRBJ2-3,16,TRBV18,ASSQAGTSGSSTDTQY
TRBJ1-5,12,TRBV19,ASSETGGNQPQH
TRBJ1-1,14,TRBV7-9,ASRDPTGRSNTEAF
TRBJ2-7,13,TRBV28,ASSLAASGSYEQY
TRBJ1-2,13,TRBV18,ASSPQLWGQDGYT
TRBJ2-3,16,TRBV5-1,ARETSGRARSQTDTQY
TRBJ2-3,12,TRBV13,ASSLGLSSHTQY
TRBJ2-1,10,TRBV6-6,ASSYGSNEQF